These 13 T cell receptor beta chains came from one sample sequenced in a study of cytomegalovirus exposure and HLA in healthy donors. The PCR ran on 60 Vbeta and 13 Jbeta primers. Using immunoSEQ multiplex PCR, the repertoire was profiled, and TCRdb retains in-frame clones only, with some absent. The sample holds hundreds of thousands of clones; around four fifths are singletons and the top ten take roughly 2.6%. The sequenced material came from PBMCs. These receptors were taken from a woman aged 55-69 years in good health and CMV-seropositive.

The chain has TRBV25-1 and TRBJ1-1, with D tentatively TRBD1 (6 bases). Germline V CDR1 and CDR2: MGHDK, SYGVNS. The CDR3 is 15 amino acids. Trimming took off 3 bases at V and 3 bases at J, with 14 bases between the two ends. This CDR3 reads CASSESTGIYTEAFF. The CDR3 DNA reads TGTGCCAGCAGTGAGTCTACAGGGATCTACACTGAAGCTTTCTTT.

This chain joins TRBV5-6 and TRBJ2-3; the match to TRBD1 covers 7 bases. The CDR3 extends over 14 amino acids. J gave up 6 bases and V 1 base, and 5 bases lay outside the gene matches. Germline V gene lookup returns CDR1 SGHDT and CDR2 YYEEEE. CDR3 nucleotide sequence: TGTGCCAGCAGCTTGAACAGGGGCCCGGATACGCAGTATTTT. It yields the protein CASSLNRGPDTQYF. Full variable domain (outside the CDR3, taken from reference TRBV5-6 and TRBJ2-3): DAGVTQSPTHLIKTRGQQVTLRCSPKSGHDTVSWYQQALGQGPQFIFQYYEEEERQRGNFPDRFSGHQFPNYSSELNVNALLLGDSALYLCASSLNRGPDTQYFGPGTRLTVL.

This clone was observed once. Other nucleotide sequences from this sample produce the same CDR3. The CDR3 coding sequence is TGCGCCAGCAGCTCCCAGCCAGGGGCGCAGACCACTGAAGCTTTCTTT. Protein: CASSSQPGAQTTEAFF. The chain joins TRBV5-1 to TRBJ1-1, with D possibly TRBD1 on 6 matching bases. Germline CDR1 SGHRS, CDR2 YFSETQ. CDR3 length: 16 amino acids. V was cut by 3 bases and J by 4 bases, with 19 bases left in between.

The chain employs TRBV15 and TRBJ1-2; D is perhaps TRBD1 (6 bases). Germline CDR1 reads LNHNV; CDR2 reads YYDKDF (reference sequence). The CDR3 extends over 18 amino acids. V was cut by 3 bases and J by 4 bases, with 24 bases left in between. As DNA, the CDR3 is TGTGCCACCAGCAGGGCGGGGGGCAGGATGAGGGTGCCCTATGGCTACACCTTC. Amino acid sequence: CATSRAGGRMRVPYGYTF.

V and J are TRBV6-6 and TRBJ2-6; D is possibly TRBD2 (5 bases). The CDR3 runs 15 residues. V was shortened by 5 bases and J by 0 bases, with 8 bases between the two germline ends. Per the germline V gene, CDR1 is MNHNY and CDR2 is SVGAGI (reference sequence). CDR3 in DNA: TGTGCCAGCAGTATGGGGAGCTCTGGGGCCAACGTCCTGACTTTC. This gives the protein CASSMGSSGANVLTF.

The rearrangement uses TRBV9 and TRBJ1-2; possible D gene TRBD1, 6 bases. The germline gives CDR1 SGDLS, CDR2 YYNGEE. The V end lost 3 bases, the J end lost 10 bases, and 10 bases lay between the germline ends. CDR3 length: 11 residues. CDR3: CASSEQGHYTF. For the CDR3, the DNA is TGTGCCAGCAGCGAACAGGGCCACTACACCTTC.

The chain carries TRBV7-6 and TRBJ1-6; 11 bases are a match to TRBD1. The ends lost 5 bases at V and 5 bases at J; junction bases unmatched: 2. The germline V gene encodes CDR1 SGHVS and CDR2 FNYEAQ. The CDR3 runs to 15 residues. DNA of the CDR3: TGTGCCAGCAGCCCGGGACAGGGGGATAATTCACCCCTCCACTTT. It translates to CASSPGQGDNSPLHF.

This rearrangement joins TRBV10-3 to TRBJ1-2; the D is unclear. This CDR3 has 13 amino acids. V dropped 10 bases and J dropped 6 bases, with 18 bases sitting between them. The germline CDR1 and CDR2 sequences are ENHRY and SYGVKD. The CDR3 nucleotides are TGTGCCAGTTGGGCCAATGAGGGAAATGGCTACACCTTC. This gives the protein CASWANEGNGYTF.

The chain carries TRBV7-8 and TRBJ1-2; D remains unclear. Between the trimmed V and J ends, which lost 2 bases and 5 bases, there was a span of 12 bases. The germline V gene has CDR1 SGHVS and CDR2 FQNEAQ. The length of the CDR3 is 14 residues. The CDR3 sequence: CASSLLFIGYGYTF. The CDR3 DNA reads TGTGCCAGCAGCTTACTCTTCATCGGGTATGGCTACACCTTC.

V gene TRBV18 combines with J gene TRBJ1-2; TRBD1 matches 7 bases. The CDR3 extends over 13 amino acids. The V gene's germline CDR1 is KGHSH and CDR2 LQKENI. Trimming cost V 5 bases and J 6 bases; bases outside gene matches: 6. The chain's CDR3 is CASSSLQGNGYTF. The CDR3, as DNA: TGTGCCAGCTCATCCCTACAGGGGAATGGCTACACCTTC.

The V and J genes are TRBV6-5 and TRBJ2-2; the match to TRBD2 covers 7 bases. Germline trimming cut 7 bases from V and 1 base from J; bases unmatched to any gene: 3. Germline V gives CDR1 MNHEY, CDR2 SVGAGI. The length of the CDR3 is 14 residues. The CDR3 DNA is TGTGCCAGCAAGACTAGCAGGAACACCGGGGAGCTGTTTTTT. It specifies CASKTSRNTGELFF.

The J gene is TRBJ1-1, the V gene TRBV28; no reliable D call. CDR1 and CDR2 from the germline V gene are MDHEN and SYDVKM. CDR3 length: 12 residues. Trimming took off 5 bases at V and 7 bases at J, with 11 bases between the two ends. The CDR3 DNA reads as TGTGCCAGCAGTCCCCGACGGAGTGAAGCTTTCTTT. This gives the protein CASSPRRSEAFF.

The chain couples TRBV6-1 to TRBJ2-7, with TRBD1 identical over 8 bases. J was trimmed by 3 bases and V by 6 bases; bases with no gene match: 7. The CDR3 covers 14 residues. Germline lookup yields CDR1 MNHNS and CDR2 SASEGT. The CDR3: CASREGQAHYEQYF. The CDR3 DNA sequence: TGTGCCAGCAGAGAGGGACAGGCCCACTACGAGCAGTACTTC.